The clone carrying this TCR beta chain was picked up many times. Using a J-beta primer mix together with a sample-barcoded 5' primer, a second PCR was run for about 6 to 12 cycles. A 12-random-nucleotide template-switch adaptor tagged each cDNA molecule. One entry per CDR3 protein, called by TCRdb with MiXCR from the 5' RACE reads. The sample holds roughly 700,000 distinct CDR3 sequences, around 32% seen once. These data are taken from a study of blood T cells in healthy people across ages. Those donating, healthy Caucasian individuals from Russia, were aged 6 to 90. Total RNA extracted from each sample amounted to at least 6 micrograms. Per the germline V gene, CDR1 is ENHRY and CDR2 is SYGVKD. The CDR3 totals 18 residues. V was pared by 5 bases and J by 2 bases, with 16 bases of the junction left unmatched.

This sequence joins TRBV10-3 and TRBJ2-3; 7 bases are a match to TRBD2. Sequenced material: blood. The sequence derives from a woman of 80 years or more in good health. The CDR3 coding sequence is TGTGCCATCAGTCGGATCGGAATCAGAGCGGGACTCACAGATACGCAGTATTTT. Encoded protein: CAISRIGIRAGLTDTQYF.